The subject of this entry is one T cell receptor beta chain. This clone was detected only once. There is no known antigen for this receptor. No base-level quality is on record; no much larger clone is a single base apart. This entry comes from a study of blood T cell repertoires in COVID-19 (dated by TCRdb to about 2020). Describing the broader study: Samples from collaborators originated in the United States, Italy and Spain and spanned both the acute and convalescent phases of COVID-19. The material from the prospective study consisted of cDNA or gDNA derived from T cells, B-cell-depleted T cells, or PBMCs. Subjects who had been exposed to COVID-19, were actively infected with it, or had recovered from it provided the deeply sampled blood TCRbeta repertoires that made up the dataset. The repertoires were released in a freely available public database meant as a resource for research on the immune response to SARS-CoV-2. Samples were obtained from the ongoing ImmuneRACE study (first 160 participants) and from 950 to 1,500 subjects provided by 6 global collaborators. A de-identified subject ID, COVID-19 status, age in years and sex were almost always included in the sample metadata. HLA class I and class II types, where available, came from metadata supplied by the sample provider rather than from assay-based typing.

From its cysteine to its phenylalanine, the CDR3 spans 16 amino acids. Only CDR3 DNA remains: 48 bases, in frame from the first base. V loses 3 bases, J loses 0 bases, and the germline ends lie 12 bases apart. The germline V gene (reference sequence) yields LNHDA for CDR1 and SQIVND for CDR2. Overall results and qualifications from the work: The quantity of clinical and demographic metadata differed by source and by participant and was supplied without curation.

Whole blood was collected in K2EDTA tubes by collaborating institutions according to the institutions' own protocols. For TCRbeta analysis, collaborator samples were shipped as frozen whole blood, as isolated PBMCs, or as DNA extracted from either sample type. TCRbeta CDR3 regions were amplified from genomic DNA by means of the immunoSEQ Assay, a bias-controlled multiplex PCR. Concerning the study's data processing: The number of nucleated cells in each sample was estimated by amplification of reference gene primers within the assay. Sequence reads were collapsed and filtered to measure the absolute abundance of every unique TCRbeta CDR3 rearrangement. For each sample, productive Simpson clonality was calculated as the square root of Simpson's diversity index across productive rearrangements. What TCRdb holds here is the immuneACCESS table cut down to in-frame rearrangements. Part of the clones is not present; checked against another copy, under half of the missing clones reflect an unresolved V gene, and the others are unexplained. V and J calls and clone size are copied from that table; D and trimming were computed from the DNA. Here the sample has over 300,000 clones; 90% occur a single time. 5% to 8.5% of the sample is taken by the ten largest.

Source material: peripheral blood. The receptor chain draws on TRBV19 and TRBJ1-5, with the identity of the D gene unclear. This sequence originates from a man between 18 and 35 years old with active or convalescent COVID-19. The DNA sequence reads TGTGCCAGTAGTATTCCCAAGACACTTAGCAATCAGCCCCAGCATTTT. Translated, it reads CASSIPKTLSNQPQHF.